This T cell receptor (beta chain) was captured by sequencing in a study of T cell responses to AZD1222 COVID-19 vaccine. Overall study results and limits: Samples come after the peak T cell response, not at day 14. In a largely white British group with more females than males, clonal diversity was possibly underestimated. Baseline antibody screening turned up just a handful of seropositive AZD1222 recipients.

Germline V gene data show CDR1 as KGHDR and CDR2 as SFDVKD. The CDR3 sequence is 12 residues long. The V end was cut by 4 bases, the J end by 3 bases, with 3 bases between. Assay used: immunoSEQ multiplex PCR; TCRdb lists only in-frame clones, some missing. The data contain about 110,000 clones, over 75% of them singletons. A word on this clone: Its target is not known. Other DNA sequences from this sample encode an identical CDR3 as well.

The receptor was derived from an adult who received the AZD1222 COVID-19 vaccine. The sequencing here drew on peripheral blood, taken 28 days after the second AZD1222 dose. The chain carries TRBV24-1 and TRBJ1-5; D call uncertain. CDR3 sequence: CATSDFNQPQHF. The CDR3 nucleotides are TGTGCCACCAGTGACTTCAATCAGCCCCAGCATTTT.